Each of the 27 T cell receptor beta chains below was sequenced from the same sample in a study of vaccination and CD4 T cells after COVID-19. These receptors lack a known antigen. The study sequenced cultured CD4+ T cell DNA using the Oncomine TCR Beta short-read assay. TCRdb reanalysed the PCR reads using MiXCR and keeps one entry per CDR3 protein. This sample has 15,000 to 20,000 distinct CDR3 sequences, with 50% to 65% found just once. Time point noted: late sampling 161 to 241 days after vaccination in a few convalescent patients. Treatment defined: approximately 11-day PBMC culture with coronavirus spike peptide pools or control peptides (ViraFEST assay). This specimen consisted of CD4+ T cells from blood, cultured in vitro, obtained about 7 months after SARS-CoV-2 vaccination. The receptors originated from a human donor who had recovered from COVID-19.

The CDR3 protein is CASSLATLEGGYTF. The CDR3 DNA sequence: TGTGCCAGCAGCTTAGCAACACTCGAGGGAGGCTACACCTTC. This chain links TRBV7-2 with TRBJ1-2, with D unclear. The CDR3 runs 14 residues. Trimming left V 0 bases short and J 8 bases short, with 13 bases between. Germline values: CDR1 SGHTA, CDR2 FQGNSA.

In this sample, this clonotype is large. The J gene is TRBJ2-7, the V gene TRBV6-1; TRBD2 matches 8 bases. J was trimmed by 0 bases and V by 8 bases; bases with no gene match: 9. CDR1 and CDR2 (germline): MNHNS, SASEGT. The CDR3 spans 15 residues. Here the CDR3 reads CASGAGGTSSYEQYF. The CDR3 DNA follows: TGTGCCAGCGGGGCGGGAGGCACTTCCTCCTACGAGCAGTACTTC.

The chain carries TRBV20-1 and TRBJ2-7, with 8 positions matching TRBD2. The germline CDR1 and CDR2 sequences are DFQATT and SNEGSKA (reference sequence). V was pared by 6 bases and J by 6 bases, with 13 bases of the junction left unmatched. The length of the CDR3 is 14 residues. CDR3 nucleotide sequence: TGCAGTGCAACGAGCGGGAGTTGGTCGGGCGAGCAGTACTTC. It codes for CSATSGSWSGEQYF.

This clonotype qualifies as medium-sized (0.01 to 0.1%). V and J are TRBV15 and TRBJ2-5, with D possibly matching TRBD2 (6 bases). Germline V gives CDR1 LNHNV, CDR2 YYDKDF (reference sequence). The CDR3 sequence is 14 residues long. V lost 4 bases and J lost 5, with 14 bases in between. CDR3 amino acids: CATSNVGRGETQYF. DNA for the CDR3: TGTGCCACCAGCAACGTCGGACGGGGGGAGACCCAGTACTTC.

This clonotype was observed a few times. V usage is TRBV7-9 and J usage is TRBJ2-1; 10 bases fit TRBD2. Germline V gene lookup returns CDR1 SEHNR and CDR2 FQNEAQ (reference sequence). V shed 3 bases, J shed 8 bases, and the junction held 7 bases outside the gene matches. This CDR3 contains 15 residues. The CDR3 DNA is TGTGCCAGCAGCTTGGGTCTAGCGGGAGAGCATGAGCAGTTCTTC. It specifies CASSLGLAGEHEQFF.

V gene TRBV19 combines with J gene TRBJ2-5, with no clear D. The CDR3 runs to 13 residues. Germline CDR1 and CDR2: LNHDA and SQIVND (reference sequence). Trimming removed 3 bases from V and 2 bases from J, with 7 bases in between. CDR3 residues: CASSIPYQETQYF. CDR3 bases: TGTGCCAGTAGTATTCCTTATCAAGAGACCCAGTACTTC.

There are a few counts of this clonotype. The V call is TRBV15, the J call TRBJ2-7; D gene unclear. Trimming took off 5 bases at V and 4 bases at J, with 27 bases between the two ends. Germline V gene data show CDR1 as LNHNV and CDR2 as YYDKDF (reference sequence). The CDR3 runs to 18 residues. In nucleotides, the CDR3 is TGTGCCACCAGCGAGACCGGAACGTTTGGCGTACCGATATACGAGCAGTACTTC. As protein: CATSETGTFGVPIYEQYF. Based on the CDR3 plus reference TRBV15 and TRBJ2-7, the full variable domain is DAMVIQNPRYQVTQFGKPVTLSCSQTLNHNVMYWYQQKSSQAPKLLFHYYDKDFNNEADTPDNFQSRRPNTSFCFLDIRSPGLGDTAMYLCATSETGTFGVPIYEQYFGPGTRLTVT.

There are a few counts of this clonotype. This chain connects TRBV6-5 to TRBJ1-6; 9 positions match TRBD1. After removal of 4 bases from V and 9 bases from J, the junction contained 10 bases not matched to a gene. Germline CDR1 reads MNHEY; CDR2 reads SVGAGI. The CDR3 contains 16 residues. The CDR3 DNA follows: TGTGCCAGCAGTTTCACCCCACAGGGGGCCGTTTCACCCCTCCACTTT. This encodes CASSFTPQGAVSPLHF.

V is TRBV20-1 and J is TRBJ2-5; D is perhaps TRBD2 (6 bases). The CDR3 totals 15 residues. Looked up from germline, CDR1 is DFQATT and CDR2 is SNEGSKA (reference sequence). With 0 bases removed from V and 5 bases from J, the gap between germline ends came to 16 bases. The CDR3 coding sequence is TGCAGTGCTAGAGATATGGGGGGATTGTCCGAGACCCAGTACTTC. This codes for CSARDMGGLSETQYF.

The chain carries TRBV20-1 and TRBJ2-3, with 9 positions matching TRBD1. In germline, CDR1 is DFQATT, CDR2 SNEGSKA (reference sequence). The V segment lost 5 bases and the J segment 4 bases; nucleotides outside the gene matches: 10. This CDR3 spans 15 amino acids. CDR3 in amino acids: CSASNRGQVADTQYF. CDR3 in DNA: TGCAGTGCTTCGAACAGGGGGCAAGTCGCAGATACGCAGTATTTT.

The chain recombines TRBV4-1 with TRBJ2-1; possible D gene TRBD1, 6 bases. V lost 1 base and J lost 7, with 14 bases in between. The CDR3 sequence is 15 residues long. The germline gives CDR1 MGHRA, CDR2 YSYEKL. For the CDR3, the DNA is TGCGCCAGCAGCCAAGGCCAGGGGAGTTGGAATGAGCAGTTCTTC. Its protein is CASSQGQGSWNEQFF.

The chain links TRBV10-3 to TRBJ2-2; the D gene is possibly TRBD2 (5 bases). CDR1 is ENHRY and CDR2 is SYGVKD in the germline V gene. V was cut by 7 bases and J by 4 bases, with 16 bases left in between. This CDR3 contains 15 residues. CDR3 amino acids: CAITKERVGTGELFF. The DNA of the CDR3 is TGTGCCATCACAAAGGAGAGGGTCGGCACCGGGGAGCTGTTTTTT.

The chain has TRBV10-3 and TRBJ2-5; D is undetermined. The CDR3 has 13 amino acids. Germline-derived CDR1 and CDR2 are ENHRY and SYGVKD. V lost 2 bases and J lost 4, with 8 bases in between. The CDR3 region is CAISEVALETQYF. The CDR3 coding sequence is TGTGCCATCAGTGAGGTGGCATTAGAGACCCAGTACTTC.

The V and J genes are TRBV6-1 and TRBJ2-7; 11 bases are a match to TRBD2. The ends lost 6 bases at V and 7 bases at J; junction bases unmatched: 11. This CDR3 has 15 residues. Germline V gene lookup returns CDR1 MNHNS and CDR2 SASEGT. The CDR3 here is CASRGIAGGKSEQYF. CDR3 bases: TGTGCCAGCAGGGGAATAGCGGGAGGGAAAAGTGAGCAGTACTTC.

V gene TRBV30 combines with J gene TRBJ2-5; the match to TRBD2 covers 9 bases. V lost 7 bases to trimming and J lost 1 base; unmatched junction nucleotides: 4. The CDR3 has 13 residues. Germline V gene data show CDR1 as GTSNPN and CDR2 as SVGIG (reference sequence). The CDR3 sequence is CAYETSGQETQYF. The CDR3 bases are TGTGCCTATGAGACTAGCGGCCAAGAGACCCAGTACTTC.

V is TRBV20-1 and J is TRBJ2-2, with D unclear. Germline loops: CDR1 DFQATT, CDR2 SNEGSKA (reference sequence). The CDR3 contains 13 residues. Trimming stripped 2 bases from V and 2 bases from J, with 6 bases between. CDR3 loop: CSARQVNTGELFF. DNA of the CDR3: TGCAGTGCTAGACAGGTTAACACCGGGGAGCTGTTTTTT.

This clonotype was detected a few times. V is TRBV20-1 and J is TRBJ2-5; 7 positions match TRBD1. V dropped 6 bases and J dropped 6; count of bases not matched to a gene: 7. The CDR3 covers 12 residues. Germline CDR1 and CDR2: DFQATT and SNEGSKA (reference sequence). CDR3 in amino acids: CSALNRGQTQYF. CDR3 nucleotides: TGCAGTGCGCTTAACAGGGGCCAGACCCAGTACTTC.

CDR3 loop: CASSERYTGELFF. DNA for the CDR3: TGTGCCAGCAGTGAACGCTACACCGGGGAGCTGTTTTTT. The chain uses TRBV2 and TRBJ2-2; D is unresolved. CDR3 length: 13 amino acids. V lost 2 bases, J lost 3 bases, and 4 bases lay in between. The V gene's germline CDR1 is SNHLY and CDR2 FYNNEI.

The V gene is TRBV5-1, the J gene TRBJ2-7, with D perhaps TRBD2 (5 bases). Germline values: CDR1 SGHRS, CDR2 YFSETQ. The CDR3 extends over 12 amino acids. Trimming removed 4 bases at V and 6 bases at J, with 11 bases between. CDR3 coding DNA: TGCGCCAGCAGCCCGGGGTTTTCCGAGCAGTACTTC. It translates to CASSPGFSEQYF.

The rearrangement uses TRBV7-2 and TRBJ1-2, with D hard to call. In germline, CDR1 is SGHTA, CDR2 FQGNSA. V was trimmed by 1 base and J by 7 bases, leaving 13 bases between them. There are 14 residues in the CDR3. CDR3: CASSLGLQFGGYTF. CDR3 DNA sequence: TGTGCCAGCAGCTTAGGTCTACAGTTCGGTGGCTACACCTTC.

In its sample, this clonotype was seen once. V is TRBV7-9 and J is TRBJ2-3; D may be TRBD1 (7 bases). The V gene lost 4 bases and the J gene lost 2 bases, with 19 bases spanning the gap. The CDR3 totals 17 residues. Germline lookup yields CDR1 SEHNR and CDR2 FQNEAQ (reference sequence). CDR3 DNA sequence: TGTGCCAGCAGCTGGGGGGTGGAGGGGGCCCTCACAGATACGCAGTATTTT. Translated, it gives CASSWGVEGALTDTQYF.

This CDR3 reads CATSEASVDTQYF. The CDR3 bases are TGTGCCACCAGTGAGGCCTCCGTGGATACGCAGTATTTT. This chain links TRBV24-1 with TRBJ2-3; D is unclear. V lost 4 bases and J 6 bases, leaving 10 bases between the germline ends. The CDR3 length is 13 residues. Germline CDR1 and CDR2: KGHDR and SFDVKD.

V gene TRBV19 combines with J gene TRBJ2-3; 13 bases map to TRBD2. The CDR3 runs 15 residues. V was clipped by 5 bases and J by 6 bases; unmatched bases: 5. CDR1 and CDR2 (germline): LNHDA, SQIVND (reference sequence). The CDR3 sequence: CASSRGLAGADTQYF. CDR3 DNA: TGTGCCAGTAGTCGAGGACTAGCGGGAGCCGATACGCAGTATTTT. The variable domain in full, completed from reference TRBV19 and TRBJ2-3, reads DGGITQSPKYLFRKEGQNVTLSCEQNLNHDAMYWYRQDPGQGLRLIYYSQIVNDFQKGDIAEGYSVSREKKESFPLTVTSAQKNPTAFYLCASSRGLAGADTQYFGPGTRLTVL.

The gene calls are TRBV7-3 and TRBJ2-5, with D possibly matching TRBD2 (5 bases). CDR3 length equals 15 residues. The germline V gene encodes CDR1 SGHTA and CDR2 FQGTGA. Trimming took off 2 bases at V and 3 bases at J, with 13 bases between the two ends. As DNA, the CDR3 is TGTGCCAGCAGCTTAGAGGTGGAGGCTAAAGAGACCCAGTACTTC. Translating it yields CASSLEVEAKETQYF.

The rearrangement uses TRBV7-8 and TRBJ2-7, with D hard to call. CDR1 and CDR2 from the germline V gene are SGHVS and FQNEAQ. V was clipped by 1 base and J by 3 bases, with 13 bases between them. This CDR3 comprises 15 residues. The CDR3 loop is CASSLVSQNYYEQYF. The CDR3 DNA reads as TGTGCCAGCAGCTTAGTCTCCCAGAACTACTACGAGCAGTACTTC.

The chain links TRBV7-9 to TRBJ2-5, with 9 bases lining up with TRBD2. The trim removed 5 bases at V and 7 bases at J, leaving 14 bases unmatched. The CDR3 extends over 16 amino acids. The germline CDR1 and CDR2 sequences are SEHNR and FQNEAQ (reference sequence). The CDR3, as DNA: TGTGCCAGCAGCCCCCGAAGCGGGGGGCCAGCCGGGACCCAGTACTTC. Its translation is CASSPRSGGPAGTQYF.

V usage is TRBV20-1 and J usage is TRBJ2-7; 8 bases match TRBD2. J lost 6 bases, V lost 4 bases, and 11 bases had no gene match. Per the germline V gene, CDR1 is DFQATT and CDR2 is SNEGSKA (reference sequence). CDR3 length: 14 amino acids. In DNA, the CDR3 is TGCAGTGCTAAGAGCGGGGGTGGAACCTCCGAGCAGTACTTC. Its protein is CSAKSGGGTSEQYF.